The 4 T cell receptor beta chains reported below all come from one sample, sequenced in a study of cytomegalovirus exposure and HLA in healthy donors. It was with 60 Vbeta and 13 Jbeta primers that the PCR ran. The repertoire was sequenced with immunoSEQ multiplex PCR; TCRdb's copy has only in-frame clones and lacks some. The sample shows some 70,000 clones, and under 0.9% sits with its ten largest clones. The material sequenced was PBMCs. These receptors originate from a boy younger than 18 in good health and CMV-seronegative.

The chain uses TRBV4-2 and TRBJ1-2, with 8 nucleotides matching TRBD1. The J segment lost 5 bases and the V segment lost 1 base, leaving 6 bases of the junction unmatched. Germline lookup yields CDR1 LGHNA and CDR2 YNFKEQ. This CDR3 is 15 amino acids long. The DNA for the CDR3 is TGTGCCAGCAGCCAAGGGACAGGGAGCCCATATGGCTACACCTTC. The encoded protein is CASSQGTGSPYGYTF.

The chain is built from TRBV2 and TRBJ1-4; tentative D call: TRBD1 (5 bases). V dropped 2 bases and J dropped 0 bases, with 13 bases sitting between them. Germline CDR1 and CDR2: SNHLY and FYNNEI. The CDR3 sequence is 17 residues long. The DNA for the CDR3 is TGTGCCAGCAGTGAAACAGGCGCCCAAGCAACTAATGAAAAACTGTTTTTT. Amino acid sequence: CASSETGAQATNEKLFF.

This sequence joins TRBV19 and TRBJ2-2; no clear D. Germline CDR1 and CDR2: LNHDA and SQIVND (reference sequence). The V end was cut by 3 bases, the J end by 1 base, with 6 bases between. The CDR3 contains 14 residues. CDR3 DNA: TGTGCCAGTAGTATCAAGAGGAACACCGGGGAGCTGTTTTTT. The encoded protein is CASSIKRNTGELFF.

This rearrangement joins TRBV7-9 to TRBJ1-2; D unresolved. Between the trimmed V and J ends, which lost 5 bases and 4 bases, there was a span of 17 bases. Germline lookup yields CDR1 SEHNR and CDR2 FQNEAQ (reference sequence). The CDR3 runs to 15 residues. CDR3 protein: CASSPSRAAGYGYTF. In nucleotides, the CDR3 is TGTGCCAGCAGCCCTTCCCGGGCAGCGGGCTATGGCTACACCTTC.